The TCR beta chain described here comes from a study of molecular identifiers for immune sequencing clone quantification. Across the whole study: In replicates, RNA from around 18,000 or 91,000 naive CD8 cells was divided five ways and four parts were sequenced.

Findings of the study overall: Underestimation of highly expanded clone sizes could arise where identical TCR molecules share a barcode.

Previously reported methods and listed TCR primers produced the bulk TCR libraries. TCRdb redid the calling of the PCR reads with MiXCR, one entry per CDR3 protein. The sample records 300,000 to 400,000 distinct CDR3 sequences, over 20% being singletons. Worth noting for this clonotype: The antigen is unknown. Mismatch with germline at one junction end may stem from a read error.

The authors gated naive CD8 T cells as CD8+CD4-CCR7+CD45RA+ for sorting. Source material: naive CD8+ T cells from blood, with Jurkat cell RNA spiked in. Subset noted: FACS-sorted CD8+CD4-CCR7+CD45RA+ naive T cells. This TCR was sampled from a human donor in good health. Some libraries in this study had Jurkat cell RNA spiked in.

The CDR3 bases are TGTGGCAGCAGTACCAACAGGGGCACGGCTGGAAACACCATGTATTTT. Protein product: CGSSTNRGTAGNTMYF. This chain connects TRBV5-3 to TRBJ1-3, with 7 bases fitting TRBD1. TRBV5-3 is an ORF; its function is uncertain. This CDR3 comprises 16 residues.